These 16 T cell receptor beta chains share one sample of origin, sequenced in a study of immune heterogeneity within non-small cell lung tumors. Template input was genomic DNA from bulk tumor (around 630 ng per sample). Biopsies that were spaced far apart were taken, several per primary tumor, during surgery. The cohort was untreated, with newly diagnosed non-small cell lung cancer undergoing curative surgery. Multiplex PCR relied on 32 V and 13 J primers to amplify TCR beta CDR3. MiXCR, run by TCRdb on the multiplex PCR reads, gives a single entry per CDR3 protein. Of under 5,500 distinct CDR3 sequences listed, roughly 23% are singletons. Sequenced material: lung tumor tissue. The receptors were sampled from a man aged 55 to 70 with non-small cell lung cancer.

The V gene is TRBV5-4, the J gene TRBJ2-3; D remains unclear. V was trimmed by 1 base and J by 2 bases, leaving 8 bases between them. CDR1 SGHNT and CDR2 YYREEE come from the germline V gene (reference sequence). This CDR3 has 14 amino acids. CDR3 loop: CASSLQPDTDTQYF. CDR3 nucleotides: TGTGCCAGCAGCTTGCAGCCGGACACAGATACGCAGTATTTT. The complete variable domain, with remaining parts taken from reference TRBV5-4 and TRBJ2-3, reads ETGVTQSPTHLIKTRGQQVTLRCSSQSGHNTVSWYQQALGQGPQFIFQYYREEENGRGNFPPRFSGLQFPNYSSELNVNALELDDSALYLCASSLQPDTDTQYFGPGTRLTVL.

This clonotype was seen a handful of times. CDR3 coding DNA: TGTGCCAGCTCACCAGGGCTGGCTAATGAAAAACTGTTTTTT. This translates into CASSPGLANEKLFF. V and J are TRBV18 and TRBJ1-4; no reliable D call. Germline CDR1 is KGHSH and CDR2 is LQKENI. The V gene lost 2 bases and the J gene lost 3 bases, with 7 bases spanning the gap. The CDR3 loop spans 14 amino acids.

This clonotype is judged medium-sized. The chain combines TRBV19 with TRBJ1-4; no firm D call. The CDR3 consists of 14 residues. Germline CDR1 is LNHDA and CDR2 is SQIVND (reference sequence). Trimming took off 1 base at V and 6 bases at J, with 9 bases between the two ends. The CDR3 protein is CASSIGGTDEKLFF. CDR3 nucleotides: TGTGCCAGTAGTATAGGAGGAACGGATGAAAAACTGTTTTTT.

There are a few counts of this clonotype. The chain employs TRBV6-1 and TRBJ1-1; the D gene is possibly TRBD1 (6 bases). V was cut by 7 bases and J by 9 bases, with 30 bases left in between. Germline V gives CDR1 MNHNS, CDR2 SASEGT. This CDR3 has 17 residues. CDR3 sequence reads: CASNPGGFRDIKPKAFF. The CDR3 nucleotides are TGTGCCAGCAATCCAGGCGGTTTCCGGGACATCAAACCGAAAGCTTTCTTT.

This clonotype was seen a handful of times. Written as DNA, the CDR3 is TGTGCCAGCAGCTGGCACAGGGGGCTCGTTGGCTACACCTTC. It translates to CASSWHRGLVGYTF. The rearrangement joins TRBV12-3 or TRBV12-4 to TRBJ1-2, with 9 bases fitting TRBD1. This CDR3 region has 14 residues. V gave up 6 bases and J gave up 7 bases; unmatched junction bases: 9.

This clonotype has a single count. This chain joins TRBV15 and TRBJ2-1; D is uncertain. The CDR3 has 12 residues. Trimming stripped 4 bases from V and 9 bases from J, with 10 bases between. The germline gives CDR1 LNHNV, CDR2 YYDKDF (reference sequence). CDR3 loop: CATSNVGPEQFF. Written as DNA, the CDR3 is TGTGCCACCAGCAACGTCGGTCCTGAGCAGTTCTTC.

A few counts support this clonotype. This sequence joins TRBV5-1 and TRBJ2-7; no reliable D call. Germline lookup yields CDR1 SGHRS and CDR2 YFSETQ. V gave up 6 bases and J gave up 2 bases, with 12 bases separating them. This CDR3 is 13 amino acids long. The CDR3 spells CASTPDGAYEQYF. The CDR3 DNA sequence: TGCGCCAGCACCCCGGACGGCGCCTACGAGCAGTACTTC.

In this sample, this clonotype turned up a few times. The CDR3 sequence: CASSQVSADTQYF. Written as DNA, the CDR3 is TGTGCCAGCAGCCAAGTTAGCGCAGATACGCAGTATTTT. The rearrangement joins TRBV3-1 to TRBJ2-3, with D possibly TRBD2 on 5 matching bases. V was trimmed by 1 base and J by 4 bases, leaving 6 bases between them. The CDR3 has 13 residues. Germline CDR1 is LGHDT and CDR2 is YNNKEL (reference sequence).

The chain has TRBV27 and TRBJ1-1; 7 bases fit TRBD1. The CDR3 has 12 amino acids. Germline V CDR1 and CDR2: MNHEY, SMNVEV (reference sequence). After removal of 8 bases from V and 3 bases from J, the junction contained 3 bases not matched to a gene. This chain's CDR3 is CASRQGDTEAFF. The CDR3, as DNA: TGTGCCAGCCGGCAGGGGGACACTGAAGCTTTCTTT.

By share, this clonotype counts as medium-sized (0.01 to 0.1%). V is TRBV7-8 and J is TRBJ1-6; D gene ambiguous. Trimming stripped 4 bases from V and 9 bases from J, with 10 bases between. The CDR3 spans 13 residues. CDR1 and CDR2 from the germline V gene are SGHVS and FQNEAQ. The CDR3 spells CASSSVKGSPLHF. The DNA of the CDR3 is TGTGCCAGCAGCTCCGTAAAGGGTTCACCCCTCCACTTT.

Remarks on this clonotype: Sequence at one end of the junction differs from germline and may be a read error. CDR3 region: CTSAARGPNTEAFF. In nucleotides, the CDR3 is TGCACCAGCGCGGCCAGGGGGCCGAACACTGAAGCTTTCTTT. The gene calls are TRBV10-2 and TRBJ1-1, with TRBD1 identical over 8 bases. The CDR3 covers 14 residues. Germline-derived CDR1 and CDR2 are WSHSY and SAAADI.

This clonotype was detected only once. Mismatch with germline at one junction end may stem from a read error. V usage is TRBV2 and J usage is TRBJ1-5; D is uncertain. Germline-derived CDR1 and CDR2 are SNHLY and FYNNEI. This CDR3 has 14 residues. This CDR3 is CASRLAHLNHPQHF. CDR3 nucleotides: TGTGCCAGCAGGTTGGCCCATTTAAATCATCCCCAGCATTTT.

This clonotype is medium-sized in the sample. The chain uses TRBV6-1 and TRBJ1-1; the D is unclear. This CDR3 contains 18 residues. V gave up 2 bases and J gave up 0 bases, with 19 bases separating them. Per the germline V gene, CDR1 is MNHNS and CDR2 is SASEGT. CDR3 DNA sequence: TGTGCCAGCAGTGAATTGATTGATCGAAGGTTTATGAACACTGAAGCTTTCTTT. Amino acid sequence: CASSELIDRRFMNTEAFF.

CDR3 in amino acids: CASSFNQGHYEQYF. The CDR3 DNA reads TGTGCCAGCAGCTTTAATCAGGGGCACTACGAGCAGTACTTC. V gene TRBV7-2 combines with J gene TRBJ2-7; D may be TRBD1 (6 bases). Trimming removed 3 bases at V and 3 bases at J, with 12 bases between. This CDR3 region has 14 residues. Germline CDR1 and CDR2: SGHTA and FQGNSA.

V gene TRBV28 combines with J gene TRBJ2-7; D perhaps matches TRBD1 (5 bases). V was cut by 7 bases and J by 5 bases, with 15 bases left in between. This CDR3 is 13 amino acids long. Germline CDR1 MDHEN, CDR2 SYDVKM. The CDR3 region is CASTQIGVHEQYF. CDR3 sequence (DNA): TGTGCCAGCACCCAGATAGGGGTCCACGAGCAGTACTTC.

V and J are TRBV10-3 and TRBJ1-5; D not resolved. CDR3 length equals 14 residues. V lost 3 bases and J 5 bases, leaving 11 bases between the germline ends. Germline CDR1 is ENHRY and CDR2 is SYGVKD. CDR3 region: CAISDSSVDQPQHF. The CDR3 nucleotides read TGTGCCATCAGTGATTCGTCCGTAGATCAGCCCCAGCATTTT.